The rows below give T cell receptor beta chains drawn from one sample of a study of PD-1 blockade in classical Hodgkin lymphoma. Repertoires were generated with immunoSEQ multiplex PCR, while TCRdb's copy carries only in-frame clones and drops some. There are under 9,500 clones in the sample; around nine tenths occur only once, and roughly 24% lies in the top ten. This material consisted of peripheral blood mononuclear cells (PBMCs), taken before the fourth cycle of nivolumab. These receptors all stem from a human donor with classical Hodgkin lymphoma. Each CDR3 is given with its conserved first and last residue. A D gene is named only where the DNA matches it firmly. Clone size is stated in some rows and not others, as once, few, many or a class when expanded.

D gene: TRBD2; clone size: NA; J gene: TRBJ2-7; V gene: TRBV4-1; CDR3 protein: CASSQGIRSGTPYEQYF; CDR3 DNA: TGCGCCAGCAGCCAAGGGATAAGGAGCGGGACTCCCTACGAGCAGTACTTC
D gene: NA; clone size: NA; J gene: TRBJ2-3; V gene: TRBV19; CDR3 protein: CASSEGKGTDTQYF; CDR3 DNA: TGTGCCAGTTCAGAGGGGAAGGGAACAGATACGCAGTATTTT
D gene: TRBD1; clone size: NA; J gene: TRBJ2-7; V gene: TRBV18; CDR3 protein: CASSPQGVGNSYEQYF; CDR3 DNA: TGTGCCAGCTCACCCCAGGGGGTGGGAAACTCCTACGAGCAGTACTTC
D gene: TRBD2; clone size: NA; J gene: TRBJ2-5; V gene: TRBV5-1; CDR3 protein: CASSLAAAGVPKTQYF; CDR3 DNA: TGCGCCAGCAGCTTGGCGGCGGCGGGGGTGCCCAAGACCCAGTACTTC
D gene: NA; clone size: NA; J gene: TRBJ2-3; V gene: TRBV7-9; CDR3 protein: CASSWGLSTDTQYF; CDR3 DNA: TGTGCCAGCAGTTGGGGGTTAAGCACAGATACGCAGTATTTT
D gene: NA; clone size: NA; J gene: TRBJ1-2; V gene: TRBV6-4; CDR3 protein: CASSEGPGQNYGYTF; CDR3 DNA: TGTGCCAGCAGTGAAGGCCCCGGACAGAACTATGGCTACACCTTC
D gene: TRBD1; clone size: few; J gene: TRBJ1-2; V gene: TRBV15; CDR3 protein: CATSQGDGYTF; CDR3 DNA: TGTGCCACCAGCCAGGGGGATGGCTACACCTTC
D gene: NA; clone size: NA; J gene: TRBJ1-4; V gene: TRBV19; CDR3 protein: CASSQGTNLLNEKLFF; CDR3 DNA: TGTGCCAGCTCCCAGGGGACTAATCTATTAAATGAAAAACTGTTTTTT
D gene: NA; clone size: NA; J gene: TRBJ2-3; V gene: TRBV4-3; CDR3 protein: CASSQSGARGADTQYF; CDR3 DNA: TGCGCCAGCAGCCAAAGCGGGGCCAGGGGCGCAGATACGCAGTATTTT
D gene: NA; clone size: NA; J gene: TRBJ2-1; V gene: TRBV7-9; CDR3 protein: CASSASVEQFF; CDR3 DNA: TGTGCCAGCAGCGCTAGCGTTGAGCAGTTCTTC
D gene: TRBD2; clone size: NA; J gene: TRBJ2-3; V gene: TRBV9; CDR3 protein: CASSASERGTSDTQYF; CDR3 DNA: TGTGCCAGCAGCGCCTCAGAGCGGGGCACTTCAGATACGCAGTATTTT
D gene: NA; clone size: NA; J gene: TRBJ1-2; V gene: TRBV5-1; CDR3 protein: CASSADGNNYGYTF; CDR3 DNA: TGCGCCAGCAGTGCGGACGGGAATAACTATGGCTACACCTTC
D gene: NA; clone size: NA; J gene: TRBJ1-1; V gene: TRBV19; CDR3 protein: CASSIYGGRMNTEAFF; CDR3 DNA: TGTGCCAGTAGTATCTATGGGGGTAGGATGAACACTGAAGCTTTCTTT
D gene: NA; clone size: NA; J gene: TRBJ1-2; V gene: TRBV7-9; CDR3 protein: CASSLEGNGYTF; CDR3 DNA: TGTGCCAGCAGCTTAGAAGGGAATGGCTACACCTTC
D gene: NA; clone size: NA; J gene: TRBJ1-1; V gene: TRBV28; CDR3 protein: CASSPPWAEAFF; CDR3 DNA: TGTGCCAGCAGCCCTCCGTGGGCGGAAGCTTTCTTT
D gene: NA; clone size: NA; J gene: TRBJ2-2; V gene: TRBV7-7; CDR3 protein: CASSLEGSAGELFF; CDR3 DNA: TGTGCTAGCAGCTTAGAAGGGTCCGCCGGGGAGCTGTTTTTT
D gene: NA; clone size: NA; J gene: TRBJ1-1; V gene: TRBV18; CDR3 protein: CASFTVTTSAEAFF; CDR3 DNA: TGTGCCAGCTTTACCGTGACAACCTCGGCTGAAGCTTTCTTT
D gene: TRBD2; clone size: NA; J gene: TRBJ2-1; V gene: TRBV4-3; CDR3 protein: CASSQDLASGGDNEQFF; CDR3 DNA: TGCGCCAGCAGCCAAGATTTGGCTAGCGGGGGGGATAATGAGCAGTTCTTC
D gene: NA; clone size: NA; J gene: TRBJ2-5; V gene: TRBV7-2; CDR3 protein: CASSRDRQETQYF; CDR3 DNA: TGTGCCAGCAGCAGAGACAGACAAGAGACCCAGTACTTC
D gene: TRBD1; clone size: NA; J gene: TRBJ2-7; V gene: TRBV6-6; CDR3 protein: CASSDGDRLYEQYF; CDR3 DNA: TGTGCCAGCAGTGACGGGGACAGACTCTACGAGCAGTACTTC
D gene: NA; clone size: once; J gene: TRBJ1-2; V gene: TRBV14; CDR3 protein: CASSRHSGPTNYGYTF; CDR3 DNA: TGTGCCAGCAGCCGACACTCAGGACCAACTAACTATGGCTACACCTTC
D gene: NA; clone size: few; J gene: TRBJ1-1; V gene: TRBV18; CDR3 protein: CASSPRQGSTEAFF; CDR3 DNA: TGTGCCAGCTCACCACGTCAGGGGAGCACTGAAGCTTTCTTT